This TCR beta chain emerged from a study of shared clonotypes between healthy human individuals. Genomic DNA came from 100 million or so PBMCs in unsorted samples. Every subset's genomic DNA went evenly onto several immunoSEQ plates. This table comes from immunoSEQ multiplex PCR, and its TCRdb copy is limited to in-frame clones, with some not included. The sample gives 400,000 to 500,000 clones, about 80% of which show up once; 9.5% to 15% is in the top ten. Trimming shortened V by 4 bases and J by 3 bases, and 6 bases separated the two germline ends. The V gene's germline CDR1 is GTSNPN and CDR2 SVGIG (reference sequence). The CDR3 totals 11 residues. This clone was observed at least ten times.

This sequence joins TRBV30 and TRBJ1-1, with no clear D. The sample was PBMCs. The clonotype was recovered from a woman in her 40s in good health. Some clones in this sample may be carry-over from other donors' samples. The CDR3 coding sequence is TGTGCCTGGATTACTTACACTGAAGCTTTCTTT. Amino acids: CAWITYTEAFF. Full variable domain (missing parts from reference TRBV30 and TRBJ1-1): SQTIHQWPATLVQPVGSPLSLECTVEGTSNPNLYWYRQAAGRGLQLLFYSVGIGQISSEVPQNLSASRPQDRQFILSSKKLLLSDSGFYLCAWITYTEAFFGQGTRLTVV.